Given below is one T cell receptor beta chain in context. This entry is derived from a study of T cell changes during pregnancy in multiple sclerosis. Profiling relied on immunoSEQ multiplex PCR, and the TCRdb table lists in-frame clones only, not all of them. The table has roughly 39,000 clones, approximately 90% seen once; the top ten hold approximately 0.49%. Germline values: CDR1 SGDLS, CDR2 YYNGEE. The CDR3 is made up of 14 amino acids. Trimming removed 4 bases at V and 3 bases at J, with 11 bases between. The chain couples TRBV9 to TRBJ1-3; a weak D match, TRBD1 (5 bases). This clonotype originated in a female donor in good health, enrolled as a control in a pregnancy study. Here the sequenced sample was CD4+ T cells from peripheral blood mononuclear cells, taken in the first trimester of pregnancy. CDR3 in amino acids: CASSSRGGGNTIYF. For the CDR3, the DNA is TGTGCCAGCAGCTCCCGGGGGGGTGGAAACACCATATATTTT. The entire variable domain, with the rest obtained from reference TRBV9 and TRBJ1-3, is as follows: DSGVTQTPKHLITATGQRVTLRCSPRSGDLSVYWYQQSLDQGLQFLIQYYNGEERAKGNILERFSAQQFPDLHSELNLSSLELGDSALYFCASSSRGGGNTIYFGEGSWLTVV.